This entry concerns a single T cell receptor beta chain. Its antigen has not been determined. No base qualities exist here, and no much larger clone lies one base off it. Other DNA sequences in the same sample also yield this CDR3. This entry belongs to a study of shared clonotypes between healthy human individuals (dated by TCRdb to between 2020 and 2021). At the level of the whole study: The cohort comprised a couple of women and a few men aged 18 to 49 years. Different laboratories and diverse techniques were used to prepare libraries and sequence TCR repertoires, to increase sequencing depth and limit assay-specific biases. The study deeply sequenced blood TCR repertoires of five healthy adults to estimate repertoire size and the extent of clonotype sharing between individuals. For each donor, CD4 naive and CD4 memory were each given three plates, CD8 naive was given two plates, and CD8 memory was given one plate. Between about 0.94 and 10 billion PBMCs per donor were obtained by leukapheresis.

Overall study results and their limits: Incomplete sequencing was indicated by rarefaction of sorted-subset datasets, despite the large sequencing depth. Sampling was restricted to blood, and TCR repertoires in tissues likely differ from the TCR repertoires found in blood. Sharing across a few donors was observed for about 4.8% of naive CD4, 3% to 3.5% of naive CD8, 2% to 2.5% of memory CD4, and roughly 0.43% of memory CD8 clonotypes. The small number of donors limited the genetic and exposure-history diversity represented. Estimated clonotype richness was generally larger for naive than for memory subsets. Compared with non-shared clonotypes, clonotypes shared by all four sorted-subset donors had higher generation probabilities. Based on pairwise subsampling, the degree of clonotype sharing among donors was expected to be affected by sequencing depth.

Using the deep immunoSEQ assay, TCR CDR3 regions were amplified from genomic DNA by multiplex PCR. Genomic DNA extracted from each cell subset was distributed evenly over all wells of several immunoSEQ 96-well plates, and each plate served as one replicate. For sorted subsets, each replicate PCR was loaded with approximately 0.2 ug genomic DNA, equivalent to approximately 27,000 T cell genomes. Purified libraries were measured with a Qubit 3.0 fluorometer, size-checked on a Bioanalyzer 2100, and measured again with the KAPA Library Quantification kit. Every immunoSEQ 96-well plate was sequenced on a separate single-read 150-cycle Illumina NextSeq 550 flow cell. The authors processed their data as follows. Because only junctional sequences without quality scores were contained in the immunoSEQ output, filtering matching that applied to full-length reads could not be performed. To assign V/J genes and CDR3, sequences were annotated using PyIR, a Python wrapper for IgBLAST v1.9, with IMGT germline references. Reads were removed for weak V/J assignments (E-value above 1e-6), missing CDR3, stop codons, out-of-frame junctions, or ambiguous translated residues. V3J clonotypes were defined as sequences sharing an identical inferred V gene, J gene, and CDR3 amino acid sequence. The percentage overlap between two repertoires was calculated by dividing the number of shared unique clonotypes by the size of the smaller repertoire. Repertoire richness was assessed with RTK rarefaction, the Chao1 estimator, and Recon v2.1 estimates of unobserved clonotypes. Generation probabilities were computed with OLGA for all TCRbeta clonotypes obtained by the gDNA method from a few donors. In its TCRdb copy, this immuneACCESS table keeps in-frame sequences only and misses some clones. Where compared with another copy, unresolved V genes explain less than half of these, and the others have no known cause. V, J and clone size are taken as reported in that table, and D and trimming were inferred from the DNA itself. Here the sample has a few million clones; 85% to 95% occur a single time. The ten top clones hold more than 0.35% of the sample.

The donors were healthy, HIV-negative adults who had no recently reported acute infections or vaccinations. Only Caucasian adults living in Nashville, Tennessee, USA were represented among the donors. CD4+ T cells were enriched by magnetic negative selection; naive cells were then positively selected on CD45RA, and the negative fraction formed the memory subset. After blood collection by leukapheresis, PBMCs were isolated using Ficoll-Histopaque density gradient centrifugation and then cryopreserved in the vapor phase of liquid nitrogen. Analytical flow cytometry was used to check the purity and quantity of every magnetically sorted T cell population. Genomic DNA was isolated from each sorted fraction and quantified by UV absorbance on a Nanodrop 2000c. Source material: naive CD4+ T cells from PBMCs. The meaning of the sample's cell subset or site label: CD45RA+ positively selected. The receptor's source is a man between 18 and 29 years old in good health. Some clones in this sample may be carry-over from other donors' samples.

The base sequence is TGTGCCAGCAGCTTGGGACAGGGTCGGTCCTACGAGCAGTACTTC. Translated, it reads CASSLGQGRSYEQYF. Recombination linked TRBV27 to TRBJ2-7; TRBD1 lines up with 9 middle nucleotides. From the germline V gene (reference sequence), CDR1 is MNHEY and CDR2 is SMNVEV. Germline trimming: 6 bases from V, 1 base from J; junction bases outside gene matches: 7. There are 15 amino acids in the CDR3, from cysteine to phenylalanine inclusive. Of all the DNA, just the CDR3 is kept, 45 bases in frame from base 1.